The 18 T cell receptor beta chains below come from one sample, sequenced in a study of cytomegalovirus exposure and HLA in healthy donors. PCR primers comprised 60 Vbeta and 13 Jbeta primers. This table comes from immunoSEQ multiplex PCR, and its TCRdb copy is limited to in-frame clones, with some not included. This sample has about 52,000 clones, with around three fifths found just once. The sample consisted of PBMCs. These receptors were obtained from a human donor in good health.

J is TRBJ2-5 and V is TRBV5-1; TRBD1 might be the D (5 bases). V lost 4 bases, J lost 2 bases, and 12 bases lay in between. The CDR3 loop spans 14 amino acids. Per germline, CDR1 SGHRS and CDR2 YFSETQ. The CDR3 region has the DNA TGCGCCAGCAGCCCTGGGGCAGGGCAAGAGACCCAGTACTTC. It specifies CASSPGAGQETQYF.

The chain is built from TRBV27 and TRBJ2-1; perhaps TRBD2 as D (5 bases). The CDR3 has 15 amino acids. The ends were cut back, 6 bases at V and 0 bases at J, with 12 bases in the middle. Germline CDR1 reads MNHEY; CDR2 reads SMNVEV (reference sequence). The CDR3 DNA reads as TGTGCCAGCAGCGCCGGGGTTAGCTCCTACAATGAGCAGTTCTTC. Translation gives CASSAGVSSYNEQFF.

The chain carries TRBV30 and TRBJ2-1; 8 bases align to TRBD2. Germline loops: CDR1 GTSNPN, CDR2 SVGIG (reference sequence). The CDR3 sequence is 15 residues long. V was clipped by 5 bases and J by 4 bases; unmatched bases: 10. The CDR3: CAWGTGGGRYNEQFF. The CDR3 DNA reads TGTGCCTGGGGTACGGGAGGGGGAAGGTACAATGAGCAGTTCTTC.

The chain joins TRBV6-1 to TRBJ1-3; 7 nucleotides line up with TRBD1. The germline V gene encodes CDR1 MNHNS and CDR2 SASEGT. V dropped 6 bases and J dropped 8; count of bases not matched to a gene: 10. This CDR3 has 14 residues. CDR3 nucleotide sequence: TGTGCCAGCAGATCGGACAGGAATCTACACACCATATATTTT. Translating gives CASRSDRNLHTIYF.

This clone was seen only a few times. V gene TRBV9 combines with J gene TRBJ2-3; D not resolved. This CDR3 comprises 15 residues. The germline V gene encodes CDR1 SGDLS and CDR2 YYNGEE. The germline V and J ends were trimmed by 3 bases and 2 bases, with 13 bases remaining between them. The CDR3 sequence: CASSAMALDTDTQYF. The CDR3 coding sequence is TGTGCCAGCAGCGCCATGGCCCTCGACACAGATACGCAGTATTTT. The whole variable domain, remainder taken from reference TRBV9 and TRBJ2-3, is DSGVTQTPKHLITATGQRVTLRCSPRSGDLSVYWYQQSLDQGLQFLIQYYNGEERAKGNILERFSAQQFPDLHSELNLSSLELGDSALYFCASSAMALDTDTQYFGPGTRLTVL.

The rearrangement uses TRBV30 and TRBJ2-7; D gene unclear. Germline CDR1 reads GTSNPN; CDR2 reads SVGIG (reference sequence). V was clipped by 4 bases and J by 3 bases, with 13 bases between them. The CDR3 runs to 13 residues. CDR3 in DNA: TGTGCCTGGACCCCCGGTTTCGGCTACGAGCAGTACTTC. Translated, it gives CAWTPGFGYEQYF.

CDR3 bases: TGTGCCAGCAGCTTGAATAGCGGGGGTCAAGAGACCCAGTACTTC. It specifies CASSLNSGGQETQYF. This rearrangement joins TRBV7-3 to TRBJ2-5; 9 bases map to TRBD2. Losses at the gene ends were 3 bases for V and 2 bases for J; bases not matched to a gene: 4. Germline CDR1 SGHTA, CDR2 FQGTGA. The CDR3 is 15 amino acids.

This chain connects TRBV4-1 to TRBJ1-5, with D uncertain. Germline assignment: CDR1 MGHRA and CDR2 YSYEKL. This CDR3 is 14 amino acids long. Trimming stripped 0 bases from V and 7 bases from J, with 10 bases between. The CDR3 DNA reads TGCGCCAGCAGCCAAGATACGAGCTACCAGCCCCAGCATTTT. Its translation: CASSQDTSYQPQHF.

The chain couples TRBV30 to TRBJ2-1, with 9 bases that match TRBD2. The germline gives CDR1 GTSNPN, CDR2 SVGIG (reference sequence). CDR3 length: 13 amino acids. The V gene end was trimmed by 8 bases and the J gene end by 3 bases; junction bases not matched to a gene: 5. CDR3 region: CAGTRGGYNEQFF. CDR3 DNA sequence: TGTGCCGGGACGCGGGGGGGCTACAATGAGCAGTTCTTC.

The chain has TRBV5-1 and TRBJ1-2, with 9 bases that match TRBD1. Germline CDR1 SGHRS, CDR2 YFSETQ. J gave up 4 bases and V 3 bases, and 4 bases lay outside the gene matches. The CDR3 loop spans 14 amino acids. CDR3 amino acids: CASSSGTGFYGYTF. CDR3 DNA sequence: TGCGCCAGCAGCTCCGGGACAGGGTTCTATGGCTACACCTTC.

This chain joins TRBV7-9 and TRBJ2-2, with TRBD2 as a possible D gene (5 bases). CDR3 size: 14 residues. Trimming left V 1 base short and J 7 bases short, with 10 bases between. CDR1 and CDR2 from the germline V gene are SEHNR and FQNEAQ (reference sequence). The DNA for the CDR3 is TGTGCCAGCAGCTTAGTCGGGGTTGGCGGGGAGCTGTTTTTT. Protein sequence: CASSLVGVGGELFF.

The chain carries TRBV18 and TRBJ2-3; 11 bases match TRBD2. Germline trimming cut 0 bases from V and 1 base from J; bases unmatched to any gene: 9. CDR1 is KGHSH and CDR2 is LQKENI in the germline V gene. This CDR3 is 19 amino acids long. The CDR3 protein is CASSPPSLAGGWGTDTQYF. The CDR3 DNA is TGTGCCAGCTCACCACCGTCGCTAGCGGGGGGTTGGGGCACAGATACGCAGTATTTT.

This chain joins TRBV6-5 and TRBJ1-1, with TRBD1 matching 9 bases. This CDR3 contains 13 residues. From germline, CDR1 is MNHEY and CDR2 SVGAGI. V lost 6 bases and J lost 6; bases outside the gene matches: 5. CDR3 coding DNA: TGTGCCAGCAGACAGGGGGCTAATGCTGAAGCTTTCTTT. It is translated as CASRQGANAEAFF.

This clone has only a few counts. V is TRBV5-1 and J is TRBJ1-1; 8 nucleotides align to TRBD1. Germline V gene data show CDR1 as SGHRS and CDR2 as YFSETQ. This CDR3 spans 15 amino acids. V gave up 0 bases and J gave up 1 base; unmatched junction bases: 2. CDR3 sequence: CASSLAGQENTEAFF. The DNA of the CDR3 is TGCGCCAGCAGCTTGGCGGGACAGGAGAACACTGAAGCTTTCTTT.

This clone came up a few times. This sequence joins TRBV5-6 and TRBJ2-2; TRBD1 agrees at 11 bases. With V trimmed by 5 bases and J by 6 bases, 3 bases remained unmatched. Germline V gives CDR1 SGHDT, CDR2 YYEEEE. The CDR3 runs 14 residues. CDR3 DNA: TGTGCCAGCAGTCGGACAGGGGGCCCCGGGGAGCTGTTTTTT. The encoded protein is CASSRTGGPGELFF.

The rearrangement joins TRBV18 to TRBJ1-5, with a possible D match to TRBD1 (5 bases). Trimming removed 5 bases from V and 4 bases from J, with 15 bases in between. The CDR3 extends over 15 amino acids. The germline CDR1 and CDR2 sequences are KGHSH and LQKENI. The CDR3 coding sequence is TGTGCCAGCTCAGTGGGGCCTACCCTAAATCAGCCCCAGCATTTT. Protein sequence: CASSVGPTLNQPQHF.

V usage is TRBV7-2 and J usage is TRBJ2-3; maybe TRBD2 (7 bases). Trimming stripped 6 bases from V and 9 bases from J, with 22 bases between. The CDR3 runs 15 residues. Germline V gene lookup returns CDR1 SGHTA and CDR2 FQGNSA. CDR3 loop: CASSAGNGGQMTQYF. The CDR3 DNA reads TGTGCCAGCAGTGCCGGGAACGGGGGGCAAATGACGCAGTATTTT.

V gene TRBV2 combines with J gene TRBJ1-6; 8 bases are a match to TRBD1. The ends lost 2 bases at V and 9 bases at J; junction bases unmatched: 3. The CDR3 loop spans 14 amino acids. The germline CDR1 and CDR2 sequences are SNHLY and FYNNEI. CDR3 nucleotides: TGTGCCAGCAGTGAAAGAACAGGGGGTTCACCCCTCCACTTT. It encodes CASSERTGGSPLHF.